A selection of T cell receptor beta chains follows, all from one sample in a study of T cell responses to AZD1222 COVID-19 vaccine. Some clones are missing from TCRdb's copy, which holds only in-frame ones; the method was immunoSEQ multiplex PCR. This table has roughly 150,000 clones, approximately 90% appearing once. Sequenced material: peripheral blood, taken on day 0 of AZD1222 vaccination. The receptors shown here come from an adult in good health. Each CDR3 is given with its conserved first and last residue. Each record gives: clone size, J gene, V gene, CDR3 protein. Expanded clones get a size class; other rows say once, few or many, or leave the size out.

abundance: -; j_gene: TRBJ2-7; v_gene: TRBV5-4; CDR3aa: CASSLGIWTEAEQYF
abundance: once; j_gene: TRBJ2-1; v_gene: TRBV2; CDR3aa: CASTRELRLSGGEQFF
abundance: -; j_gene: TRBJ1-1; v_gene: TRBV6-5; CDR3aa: CASSYSNGLNTEAFF
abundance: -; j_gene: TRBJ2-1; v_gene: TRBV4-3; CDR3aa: CASSQDLGGLGNEQFF
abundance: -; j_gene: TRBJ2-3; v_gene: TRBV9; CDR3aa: CASRSGGGRSDTQYF
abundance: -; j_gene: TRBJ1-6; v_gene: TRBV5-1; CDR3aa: CASSLAGGRGPPLHF
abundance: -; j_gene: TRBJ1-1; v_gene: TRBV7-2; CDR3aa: CASSLRSGFGTEAFF
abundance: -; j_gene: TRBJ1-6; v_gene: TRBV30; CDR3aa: CASDRAVNSPLHF
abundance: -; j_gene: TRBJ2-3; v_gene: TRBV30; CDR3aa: CAWNRGQGVTDTQYF
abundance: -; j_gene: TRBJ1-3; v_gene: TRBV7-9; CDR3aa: CASSLYSGSGNTIYF
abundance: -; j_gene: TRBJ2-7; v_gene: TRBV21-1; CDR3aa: CASSKGGTGGSYEQYF
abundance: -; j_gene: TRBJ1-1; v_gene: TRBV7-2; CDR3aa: CASSLNRVNTEAFF
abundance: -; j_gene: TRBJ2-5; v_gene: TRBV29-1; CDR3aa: CSVGPAPETQYF
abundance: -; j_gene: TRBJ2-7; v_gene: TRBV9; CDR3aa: CASSPRTGASEQYF
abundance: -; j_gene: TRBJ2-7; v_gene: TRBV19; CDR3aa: CASSPRETYEQYF
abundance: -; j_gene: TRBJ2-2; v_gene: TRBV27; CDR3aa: CASSPGRGRENTGELFF
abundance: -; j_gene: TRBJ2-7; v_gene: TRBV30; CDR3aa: CAWFGFPSYEQYF
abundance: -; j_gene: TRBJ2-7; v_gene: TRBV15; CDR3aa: CATSRDTYEQYF
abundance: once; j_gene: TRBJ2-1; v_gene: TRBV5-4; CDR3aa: CASSLWASGINYNEQFF
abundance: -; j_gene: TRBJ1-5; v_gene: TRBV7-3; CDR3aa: CASSIVTGTNQPQHF
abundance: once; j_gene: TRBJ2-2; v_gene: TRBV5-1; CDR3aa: CASSHSRISTNTGELFF
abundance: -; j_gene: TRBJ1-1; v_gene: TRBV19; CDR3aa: CASSIDRDTEAFF
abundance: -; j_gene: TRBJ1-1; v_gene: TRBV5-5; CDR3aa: CASSLTSNTEAFF
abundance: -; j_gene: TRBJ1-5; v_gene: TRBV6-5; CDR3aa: CASSRSNQPQHF